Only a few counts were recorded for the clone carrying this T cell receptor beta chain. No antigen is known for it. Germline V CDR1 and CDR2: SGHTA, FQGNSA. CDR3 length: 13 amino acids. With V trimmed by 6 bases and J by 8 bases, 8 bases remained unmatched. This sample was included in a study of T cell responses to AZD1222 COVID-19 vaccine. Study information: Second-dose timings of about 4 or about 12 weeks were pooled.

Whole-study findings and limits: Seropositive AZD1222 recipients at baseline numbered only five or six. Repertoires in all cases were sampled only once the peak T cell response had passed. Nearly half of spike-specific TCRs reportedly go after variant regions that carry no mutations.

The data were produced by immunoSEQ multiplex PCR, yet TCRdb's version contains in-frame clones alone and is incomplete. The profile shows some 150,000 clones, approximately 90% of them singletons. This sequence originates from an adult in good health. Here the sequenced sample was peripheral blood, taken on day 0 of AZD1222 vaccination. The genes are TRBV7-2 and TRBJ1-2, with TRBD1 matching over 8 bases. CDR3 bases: TGTGCCAGCAGTCAACAGGGGGTGAAGGGCTACACCTTC. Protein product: CASSQQGVKGYTF.